These 27 T cell receptor beta chains came from one sample sequenced in a study of CD8 T cells in Susac syndrome. A quantity of about 0.45 to 1 ug RNA underwent reverse transcription using random hexamers. TCRdb re-called the immunoSEQ multiplex PCR reads through MiXCR, storing one row per CDR3 protein. The sample includes tens of thousands of distinct CDR3 sequences, 94% of them seen just once. The sample was CD8+ T cells from PBMCs. These receptors were collected from a human donor in good health.

The V call is TRBV30, the J call TRBJ2-1; no clear D. The germline V gene has CDR1 GTSNPN and CDR2 SVGIG (reference sequence). The CDR3 is made up of 16 amino acids. Deletions cut 5 bases from V and 0 bases from J, with 17 bases between. CDR3 protein: CAWVSWQASSYNEQFF. The CDR3 DNA is TGTGCCTGGGTCTCATGGCAGGCGAGCTCCTACAATGAGCAGTTCTTC. The whole variable domain, remainder taken from reference TRBV30 and TRBJ2-1, is SQTIHQWPATLVQPVGSPLSLECTVEGTSNPNLYWYRQAAGRGLQLLFYSVGIGQISSEVPQNLSASRPQDRQFILSSKKLLLSDSGFYLCAWVSWQASSYNEQFFGPGTRLTVL.

The chain joins TRBV7-9 to TRBJ1-1, with TRBD1 matching over 7 bases. CDR1 is SEHNR and CDR2 is FQNEAQ in the germline V gene (reference sequence). The CDR3 runs 12 residues. V was clipped by 5 bases and J by 7 bases; unmatched bases: 4. CDR3: CASSLQGREAFF. The CDR3 DNA sequence: TGTGCCAGCAGCCTACAGGGGCGTGAAGCTTTCTTT.

This chain links TRBV4-2 with TRBJ1-2; 10 nucleotides line up with TRBD1. With V trimmed by 3 bases and J by 6 bases, 10 bases remained unmatched. The CDR3 spans 16 residues. Germline V gene sequence: CDR1 LGHNA, CDR2 YNFKEQ. DNA of the CDR3: TGTGCCAGCAGCCACTTACCCCTTGGGACAGGGGATGGCTACACCTTC. Residues: CASSHLPLGTGDGYTF.

The V gene is TRBV7-2, the J gene TRBJ1-2, with 8 bases lining up with TRBD1. This CDR3 comprises 16 residues. Germline assignment: CDR1 SGHTA and CDR2 FQGNSA. The ends lost 4 bases at V and 3 bases at J; junction bases unmatched: 10. The CDR3 here is CASSSPGQGPHYGYTF. In nucleotides, the CDR3 is TGTGCCAGCAGCTCACCCGGACAGGGCCCCCACTATGGCTACACCTTC.

V usage is TRBV13 and J usage is TRBJ1-4; TRBD1 agrees at 7 bases. V gave up 4 bases and J gave up 3 bases; unmatched junction bases: 2. Germline CDR1 is PRHDT and CDR2 is FYEKMQ (reference sequence). The CDR3 sequence is 14 residues long. CDR3 nucleotide sequence: TGTGCCAGCAGCTCAGGGGGGCCTAATGAAAAACTGTTTTTT. Encoded protein: CASSSGGPNEKLFF.

The CDR3 region is CASSLGGPNNEQFF. The CDR3, as DNA: TGTGCCAGCAGCTTGGGAGGACCAAACAATGAGCAGTTCTTC. V usage is TRBV5-6 and J usage is TRBJ2-1; D unclear. The CDR3 spans 14 residues. V was shortened by 0 bases and J by 5 bases, with 9 bases between the two germline ends. The germline gives CDR1 SGHDT, CDR2 YYEEEE.

The chain combines TRBV20-1 with TRBJ2-1; 9 bases line up with TRBD1. Per germline, CDR1 DFQATT and CDR2 SNEGSKA (reference sequence). This CDR3 is 13 amino acids long. V dropped 4 bases and J dropped 7; count of bases not matched to a gene: 5. This chain's CDR3 is CSANSGTGNEQFF. DNA for the CDR3: TGCAGTGCTAACTCCGGGACAGGGAATGAGCAGTTCTTC.

V and J are TRBV7-9 and TRBJ1-1; D call uncertain. The CDR3 consists of 15 residues. CDR1 is SEHNR, CDR2 FQNEAQ, per germline (reference sequence). Trimming took 1 base from V and 3 from J, leaving 12 bases between them. Here the CDR3 DNA reads TGTGCCAGCAGCTTAGGCGGGGATGTGGACACTGAAGCTTTCTTT. Protein product: CASSLGGDVDTEAFF. The variable domain in full, with the rest retrieved from reference TRBV7-9 and TRBJ1-1, is DTGVSQNPRHKITKRGQNVTFRCDPISEHNRLYWYRQTLGQGPEFLTYFQNEAQLEKSRLLSDRFSAERPKGSFSTLEIQRTEQGDSAMYLCASSLGGDVDTEAFFGQGTRLTVV.

The chain has TRBV20-1 and TRBJ1-3; D remains unclear. The CDR3 has 13 amino acids. Trimming shortened V by 1 base and J by 2 bases, and 6 bases separated the two germline ends. Germline loops: CDR1 DFQATT, CDR2 SNEGSKA (reference sequence). The chain's CDR3 is CSARGKAGNTIYF. The CDR3 region has the DNA TGCAGTGCTAGAGGGAAAGCTGGAAACACCATATATTTT.

This clonotype was observed a single time. This rearrangement joins TRBV11-2 to TRBJ2-3; a weak D match, TRBD2 (6 bases). V gave up 5 bases and J gave up 6 bases, with 12 bases separating them. CDR1 is SGHAT and CDR2 is FQNNGV in the germline V gene. This CDR3 spans 13 amino acids. The CDR3 loop reads CASSPRSGDTQYF. CDR3 in DNA: TGTGCCAGCAGCCCAAGAAGCGGGGATACGCAGTATTTT.

The V and J genes are TRBV3-1 and TRBJ2-7; 9 nucleotides line up with TRBD1. CDR3 length: 16 residues. Germline-derived CDR1 and CDR2 are LGHDT and YNNKEL (reference sequence). V shed 4 bases, J shed 1 base, and the junction held 8 bases outside the gene matches. Written as DNA, the CDR3 is TGTGCCAGCAGCCCCAGGGCCGGGACAGGGTCCTACGAGCAGTACGTC. Translated: CASSPRAGTGSYEQYV.

Here the CDR3 reads CASSQDRTGQVYGYTF. CDR3 DNA: TGCGCCAGCAGCCAAGATCGAACAGGACAGGTGTATGGCTACACCTTC. The chain uses TRBV4-3 and TRBJ1-2; 7 nucleotides agree with TRBD1. J was trimmed by 5 bases and V by 0 bases; bases with no gene match: 9. Germline V lookup: CDR1 LGHNA, CDR2 YSLEER. The CDR3 totals 16 residues.

This clonotype was counted a single time. V usage is TRBV7-6 and J usage is TRBJ1-1; weak D call: TRBD1 (5 bases). This CDR3 has 14 amino acids. The V gene's germline CDR1 is SGHVS and CDR2 FNYEAQ. V lost 1 base and J lost 4, with 10 bases in between. CDR3 amino acids: CASSLVRDGTEAFF. DNA of the CDR3: TGTGCCAGCAGCTTAGTTAGGGACGGCACTGAAGCTTTCTTT.

The chain is built from TRBV12-3 or TRBV12-4 and TRBJ2-7; D is possibly TRBD1 (6 bases). The CDR3 runs 12 residues. V lost 5 bases and J 6 bases, leaving 11 bases between the germline ends. CDR3 sequence reads: CASSETGPEQYF. For the CDR3, the DNA is TGTGCCAGCAGTGAAACAGGGCCCGAGCAGTACTTC.

The chain combines TRBV5-4 with TRBJ1-5, with unresolved D. Between the trimmed V and J ends, which lost 3 bases and 11 bases, there was a span of 12 bases. The CDR3 sequence is 12 residues long. Germline loops: CDR1 SGHNT, CDR2 YYREEE (reference sequence). The CDR3 DNA reads TGTGCCAGCAGCTACCTCGGGAGCACCCAGCATTTT. This codes for CASSYLGSTQHF.

The chain links TRBV6-2 or TRBV6-3 to TRBJ1-6; D might be TRBD1 (6 bases). CDR1 MNHEY and CDR2 SVGEGT come from the germline V gene. This CDR3 region has 16 residues. Trimming took off 5 bases at V and 10 bases at J, with 21 bases between the two ends. This CDR3 is CASSKRDWSGDSPLHF. For the CDR3, the DNA is TGTGCCAGCAGTAAACGGGATTGGTCAGGGGACTCACCCCTCCACTTT.

The rearrangement joins TRBV12-3 or TRBV12-4 to TRBJ2-1; TRBD2 aligns across 11 bases. Trimming removed 5 bases from V and 3 bases from J; junction bases left unmatched: 3. This CDR3 contains 15 residues. The CDR3 here is CASSVLAGDYNEQFF. The CDR3 DNA reads as TGTGCCAGCAGTGTACTAGCGGGAGACTACAATGAGCAGTTCTTC.

The rearrangement uses TRBV7-2 and TRBJ2-3; 10 positions agree with TRBD1. The CDR3 sequence is 18 residues long. V was clipped by 3 bases and J by 4 bases; unmatched bases: 13. The germline gives CDR1 SGHTA, CDR2 FQGNSA. This CDR3 is CASSFRYRGQGFADTQYF. The CDR3 nucleotides read TGTGCCAGCAGCTTTAGGTACCGGGGACAGGGGTTCGCAGATACGCAGTATTTT.

The CDR3 sequence is CSARDRGALGANVLTF. As DNA, the CDR3 is TGCAGTGCTAGAGATCGTGGAGCCCTTGGGGCCAACGTCCTGACTTTC. V gene TRBV20-1 combines with J gene TRBJ2-6; D unresolved. The CDR3 extends over 16 amino acids. The ends were cut back, 0 bases at V and 3 bases at J, with 12 bases in the middle. From germline, CDR1 is DFQATT and CDR2 SNEGSKA (reference sequence).

Only a few counts were recorded for this clonotype. In DNA form, the CDR3 reads TGTGCCAGCAGCGCGACAGGGGTCTATGGCTACACCTTC. Translating gives CASSATGVYGYTF. The chain combines TRBV13 with TRBJ1-2; 8 bases agree with TRBD1. Germline lookup yields CDR1 PRHDT and CDR2 FYEKMQ (reference sequence). The CDR3 is made up of 13 amino acids. Trimming took 5 bases from V and 4 from J; bases not matched to a gene: 3.

The rearrangement links TRBV6-1 to TRBJ2-1; 7 positions match TRBD1. The CDR3 runs 12 residues. Germline CDR1 and CDR2: MNHNS and SASEGT. After removal of 6 bases from V and 4 bases from J, the junction contained 0 bases not matched to a gene. The CDR3 nucleotides are TGTGCCAGCAGGGACAGGTACAATGAGCAGTTCTTC. Residues: CASRDRYNEQFF.

The chain combines TRBV15 with TRBJ1-2; 8 bases fit TRBD1. The germline gives CDR1 LNHNV, CDR2 YYDKDF (reference sequence). V lost 3 bases and J lost 1; bases outside the gene matches: 7. This CDR3 has 16 amino acids. CDR3 sequence: CATSRDRVSHNYGYTF. The CDR3 DNA reads TGTGCCACCAGCAGGGACAGGGTTTCCCATAACTATGGCTACACCTTC.

The chain links TRBV20-1 to TRBJ2-1; D unclear. This CDR3 contains 16 residues. Trimming stripped 3 bases from V and 4 bases from J, with 19 bases between. Germline loops: CDR1 DFQATT, CDR2 SNEGSKA (reference sequence). This CDR3 reads CSASWVRSSSYNEQFF. Written as DNA, the CDR3 is TGCAGTGCTAGTTGGGTTCGAAGCTCCTCGTACAATGAGCAGTTCTTC.

J is TRBJ2-2 and V is TRBV27; D remains unclear. The CDR3 loop spans 14 amino acids. The V gene's germline CDR1 is MNHEY and CDR2 SMNVEV (reference sequence). With 5 bases removed from V and 3 bases from J, the gap between germline ends came to 10 bases. The CDR3 sequence is CASSNGPYTGELFF. The CDR3 nucleotides are TGTGCCAGCAGTAATGGACCGTACACCGGGGAGCTGTTTTTT.

This sequence joins TRBV7-9 and TRBJ1-2, with D possibly TRBD1 on 6 matching bases. Trimming pared 2 bases from V and 3 bases from J, leaving 13 bases between. The CDR3 totals 15 residues. CDR1 and CDR2 (germline): SEHNR, FQNEAQ (reference sequence). CDR3 sequence (DNA): TGTGCCAGCAGCTTAAAAACAGGGAGGTACTATGGCTACACCTTC. It codes for CASSLKTGRYYGYTF.

The chain is built from TRBV11-2 and TRBJ2-1; D is ambiguous. The ends were cut back, 4 bases at V and 0 bases at J, with 16 bases in the middle. This CDR3 contains 17 residues. The germline V gene encodes CDR1 SGHAT and CDR2 FQNNGV. DNA for the CDR3: TGTGCCAGCAGCTATTTTTCCAGCCGACTCTCCTACAATGAGCAGTTCTTC. Amino acid sequence: CASSYFSSRLSYNEQFF.

This clonotype was picked up one time. V is TRBV28 and J is TRBJ2-7; TRBD1 aligns across 8 bases. Germline CDR1 reads MDHEN; CDR2 reads SYDVKM. The length of the CDR3 is 15 residues. The V segment lost 6 bases and the J segment 1 base; nucleotides outside the gene matches: 8. CDR3 in DNA: TGTGCCAGCAGCCCACAGGGGGGCTCTTCCTACGAGCAGTACGTC. Amino acids: CASSPQGGSSYEQYV.